This TCR beta chain came from a study of T cell changes during pregnancy in multiple sclerosis. Repertoires were generated with immunoSEQ multiplex PCR, while TCRdb's copy carries only in-frame clones and drops some. The table shows tens of thousands of clones, with 90% to 95% occurring only once. CDR3 length: 15 residues. With 0 bases removed from V and 2 bases from J, the gap between germline ends came to 8 bases. The germline CDR1 and CDR2 sequences are LGHNA and YSLEER. The sequenced sample was CD4+ T cells from peripheral blood mononuclear cells, obtained in the second trimester of pregnancy. J is TRBJ1-3 and V is TRBV4-3; no definite D call. This TCR was sampled from a female donor with multiple sclerosis, enrolled in a pregnancy study. The CDR3 nucleotides are TGCGCCAGCAGCCAAGAAACAGTACCTGGAAACACCATATATTTT. This encodes CASSQETVPGNTIYF.